These 9 T cell receptor beta chains originate from one sample sequenced in a study of CD8+CD57+ T cells in acquired aplastic anemia. Genomic DNA provided the template from which TCR beta VDJ and CDR3 profiles were obtained. Each CDR3 protein gets one entry after TCRdb re-called the reads with MiXCR. The sample has 170,000 or so distinct CDR3 sequences; roughly 65% are singletons. An expansion of CD8+CD57+ cells by flow cytometry had been shown in patients chosen for sequencing. Source material: sorted CD4+, CD8+, or CD8+CD57+ T cells (not recorded which) from PBMCs. The receptors were sampled from a human donor with aplastic anemia.

This clonotype has a single count. The chain links TRBV25-1 to TRBJ2-7; TRBD1 matches at 8 bases. Germline trimming cut 7 bases from V and 4 bases from J; bases unmatched to any gene: 9. CDR3 length equals 14 residues. Germline CDR1 reads MGHDK; CDR2 reads SYGVNS. CDR3 residues: CASNQETGAYEQYF. In DNA, the CDR3 is TGTGCCAGCAACCAGGAGACAGGGGCTTACGAGCAGTACTTC.

As for this clonotype: The CDR3 ends on some other residue instead of the conserved phenylalanine or tryptophan, so this is likely a read error. V is TRBV10-2 and J is TRBJ2-3; D not certain. This CDR3 has 12 amino acids. Trimming took off 10 bases at V and 1 base at J, with 9 bases between the two ends. The germline V gene has CDR1 WSHSY and CDR2 SAAADI. The CDR3 region has the DNA TGCGCCATGGGGTCAGGCACAGATACGCAGTATCTT. Amino acids: CAMGSGTDTQYL.

The rearrangement links TRBV7-8 to TRBJ1-1, with D maybe TRBD1 (6 bases). CDR3 length equals 11 residues. In germline, CDR1 is SGHVS, CDR2 FQNEAQ. The ends were cut back, 5 bases at V and 11 bases at J, with 12 bases in the middle. The CDR3 is CASSQRGGAFF. Here the CDR3 DNA reads TGTGCCAGCAGCCAAAGAGGGGGGGCTTTCTTT.

The chain uses TRBV29-1 and TRBJ2-7, with 8 bases that match TRBD2. The end of the DNA aligns better with TRBJ2-5, so the J call may be wrong. The CDR3 extends over 15 amino acids. The germline V gene encodes CDR1 SQVTM and CDR2 ANQGSEA. The chain's CDR3 is CSVAGGSRDQETQYF. DNA for the CDR3: TGCAGCGTTGCGGGGGGGAGCCGTGACCAAGAGACCCAGTACTTC.

This sequence joins TRBV7-2 and TRBJ1-4; possibly TRBD1 for D (5 bases). Germline assignment: CDR1 SGHTA and CDR2 FQGNSA. CDR3 length equals 14 residues. Trimming took 1 base from V and 8 from J, leaving 11 bases between them. The DNA for the CDR3 is TGTGCCAGCAGCTTAGGGGGCGACGGGGAAAAACTGTTTTTT. Amino acids: CASSLGGDGEKLFF.

This clonotype was counted ten times or more. The chain couples TRBV15 to TRBJ1-5; D uncertain. Trimming took off 0 bases at V and 4 bases at J, with 10 bases between the two ends. CDR1 is LNHNV, CDR2 YYDKDF, per germline (reference sequence). CDR3 size: 15 residues. The CDR3 DNA reads as TGTGCCACCAGCAGAGATCTAGGCGATAATCAGCCCCAGCATTTT. The encoded protein is CATSRDLGDNQPQHF. The full variable domain, with the rest looked up from reference TRBV15 and TRBJ1-5, is DAMVIQNPRYQVTQFGKPVTLSCSQTLNHNVMYWYQQKSSQAPKLLFHYYDKDFNNEADTPDNFQSRRPNTSFCFLDIRSPGLGDTAMYLCATSRDLGDNQPQHFGDGTRLSIL.

This sequence joins TRBV20-1 and TRBJ2-7; D unresolved. V lost 2 bases, J lost 3 bases, and 8 bases lay in between. This CDR3 region has 12 residues. Germline CDR1 and CDR2: DFQATT and SNEGSKA (reference sequence). The CDR3 sequence: CSARQGFYEQYF. The CDR3 DNA follows: TGCAGTGCTAGACAAGGGTTCTACGAGCAGTACTTC.

This clonotype was seen a few times. This chain joins TRBV4-2 and TRBJ2-1, with 8 bases matching TRBD2. The V segment lost 0 bases and the J segment 4 bases; nucleotides outside the gene matches: 8. The CDR3 loop spans 17 amino acids. Germline CDR1 is LGHNA and CDR2 is YNFKEQ. CDR3: CASSQDFRGGFYNEQFF. Written as DNA, the CDR3 is TGTGCCAGCAGCCAAGATTTTCGGGGGGGCTTTTACAATGAGCAGTTCTTC.

V is TRBV20-1 and J is TRBJ2-3, with 8 bases aligning to TRBD2. Per germline, CDR1 DFQATT and CDR2 SNEGSKA (reference sequence). CDR3 size: 14 residues. J was trimmed by 5 bases and V by 8 bases; bases with no gene match: 12. The CDR3 DNA sequence: TGCAGTCCAAGGACGGGGGGGCTTGAAGATACGCAGTATTTT. This codes for CSPRTGGLEDTQYF.